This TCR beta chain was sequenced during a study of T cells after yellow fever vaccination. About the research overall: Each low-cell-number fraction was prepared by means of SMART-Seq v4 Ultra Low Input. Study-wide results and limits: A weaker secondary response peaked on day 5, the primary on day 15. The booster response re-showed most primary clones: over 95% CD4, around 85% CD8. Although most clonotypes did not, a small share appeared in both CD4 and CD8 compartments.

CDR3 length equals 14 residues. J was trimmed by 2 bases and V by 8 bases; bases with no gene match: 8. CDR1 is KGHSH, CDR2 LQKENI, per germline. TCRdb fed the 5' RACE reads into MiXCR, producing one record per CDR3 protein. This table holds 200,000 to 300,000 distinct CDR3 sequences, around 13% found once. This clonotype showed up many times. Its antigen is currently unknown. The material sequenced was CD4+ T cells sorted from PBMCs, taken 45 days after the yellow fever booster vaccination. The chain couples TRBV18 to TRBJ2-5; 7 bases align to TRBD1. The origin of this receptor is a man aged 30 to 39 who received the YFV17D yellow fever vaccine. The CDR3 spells CASSPRTGQETQYF. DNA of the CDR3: TGTGCCAGCAGCCCTAGGACAGGTCAAGAGACCCAGTACTTC.